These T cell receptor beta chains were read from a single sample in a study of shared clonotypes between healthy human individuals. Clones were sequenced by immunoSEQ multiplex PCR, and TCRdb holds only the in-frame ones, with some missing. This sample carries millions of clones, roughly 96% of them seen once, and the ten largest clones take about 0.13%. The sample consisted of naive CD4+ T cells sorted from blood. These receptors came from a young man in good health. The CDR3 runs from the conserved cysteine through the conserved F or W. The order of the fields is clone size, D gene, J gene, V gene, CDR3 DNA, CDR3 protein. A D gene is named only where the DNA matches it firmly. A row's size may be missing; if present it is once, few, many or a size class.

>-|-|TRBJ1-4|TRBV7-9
TGTGCCAGCAGCCACGGGGAAGGAAAACTGTTTTTT
CASSHGEGKLFF
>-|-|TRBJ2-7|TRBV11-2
TGTGCCAGCACCCGGGACCGGAGCTCCTACGAGCAGTACTTC
CASTRDRSSYEQYF
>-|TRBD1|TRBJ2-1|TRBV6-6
TGTGCCAGCAGTTGGGGACAGAAGTACAATGAGCAGTTCTTC
CASSWGQKYNEQFF
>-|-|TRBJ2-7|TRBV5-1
TGCGCCAGCAGCTTTGGGAGTGGGGGTGAGCAGTACTTC
CASSFGSGGEQYF
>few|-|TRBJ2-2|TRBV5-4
TGTGCCAGCAGCCCGAACACCGGGGAGCTGTTTTTT
CASSPNTGELFF
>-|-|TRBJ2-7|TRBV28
TGTGCCAGCAGTTGGTCCGGAAACTACGAGCAGTACTTC
CASSWSGNYEQYF
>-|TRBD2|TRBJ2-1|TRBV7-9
TGTGCCAGCAGCCTGGGGGCTAGCGGGACGGATGAGCAGTTCTTC
CASSLGASGTDEQFF
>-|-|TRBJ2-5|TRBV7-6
TGTGCCAGCAGCTTTCAGGGAGAGACCCAGTACTTC
CASSFQGETQYF
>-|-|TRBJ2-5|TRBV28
TGTGCCAGCAGTTACCCTAAAGAGGGGACCCAGTACTTC
CASSYPKEGTQYF
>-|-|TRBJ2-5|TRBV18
TGTGCCAGCTCTATACTGCTACAAGAGACCCAGTACTTC
CASSILLQETQYF
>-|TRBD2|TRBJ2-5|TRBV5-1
TGCGCCAGCAGCCCGGGAGGGACGGCGTACCAAGAGACCCAGTACTTC
CASSPGGTAYQETQYF
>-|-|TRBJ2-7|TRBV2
TGTGCCAGTCGCCGGACTTATACCTACGAGCAGTACTTC
CASRRTYTYEQYF
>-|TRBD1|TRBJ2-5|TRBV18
TGTGCCAGCTCACCAGCAAGAGGAACAGGGGGGATCCAAGAGACCCAGTACTTC
CASSPARGTGGIQETQYF
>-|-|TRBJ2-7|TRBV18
TGTGCCAGCTCCCCTTTGCGGGGCTGGGCTCCCTACGAGCAGTACTTC
CASSPLRGWAPYEQYF
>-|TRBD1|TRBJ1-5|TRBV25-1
TGTGCCAGCAGTCCGACAGGGAATCAGCCCCAGCATTTT
CASSPTGNQPQHF
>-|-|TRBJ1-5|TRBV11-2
TGTGCCAGCAGCTTAGAAGGGGGGGCAGGTCAGCCCCAGCATTTT
CASSLEGGAGQPQHF
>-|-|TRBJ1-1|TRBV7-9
TGTGCCAGCAGCTTAGCCCCTCATACGAGTGGGGCGAACACTGAAGCTTTCTTT
CASSLAPHTSGANTEAFF
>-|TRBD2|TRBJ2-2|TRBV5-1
TGCGCCAGCAGCCCCCCCCTACTAGCGGGGAACACCGGGGAGCTGTTTTTT
CASSPPLLAGNTGELFF
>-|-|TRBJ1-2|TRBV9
TGTGCCAGCAGCGTAGGCAGGGCAAACTATGGCTACACCTTC
CASSVGRANYGYTF
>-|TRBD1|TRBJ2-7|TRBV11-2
TGTGCCAGCAGCCAAGACAGGGTCGCCTACGAGCAGTACTTC
CASSQDRVAYEQYF
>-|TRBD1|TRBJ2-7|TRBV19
TGTGCCAGTAGTAGGCAAACTCCCGGGGACAGAGTCTACGAGCAGTACTTC
CASSRQTPGDRVYEQYF